The T cell receptor beta chain under discussion was sequenced for a study of cytomegalovirus exposure and HLA in healthy donors. Both 60 Vbeta primers and 13 Jbeta primers went into the PCR. Method: immunoSEQ multiplex PCR; TCRdb's copy keeps in-frame clones and lacks some. The sample includes more than 150,000 clones, 84% seen only once; the top ten take less than 0.4%. Trimming at V came to 9 bases and at J to 4 bases, leaving 22 bases not matched to a gene. CDR3 length: 18 residues. The germline V gene has CDR1 MRHNA and CDR2 SNTAGT. This clone was seen a single time. The chain has TRBV6-4 and TRBJ2-7; 9 nucleotides align to TRBD2. Material for sequencing was PBMCs. This TCR came from a boy between 2 and 10 years old in good health and CMV-seronegative. The CDR3 is CARQKGSRLAGRKYEQYF. In DNA, the CDR3 is TGTGCCAGGCAGAAGGGGTCACGGCTAGCGGGGAGGAAATACGAGCAGTACTTC.